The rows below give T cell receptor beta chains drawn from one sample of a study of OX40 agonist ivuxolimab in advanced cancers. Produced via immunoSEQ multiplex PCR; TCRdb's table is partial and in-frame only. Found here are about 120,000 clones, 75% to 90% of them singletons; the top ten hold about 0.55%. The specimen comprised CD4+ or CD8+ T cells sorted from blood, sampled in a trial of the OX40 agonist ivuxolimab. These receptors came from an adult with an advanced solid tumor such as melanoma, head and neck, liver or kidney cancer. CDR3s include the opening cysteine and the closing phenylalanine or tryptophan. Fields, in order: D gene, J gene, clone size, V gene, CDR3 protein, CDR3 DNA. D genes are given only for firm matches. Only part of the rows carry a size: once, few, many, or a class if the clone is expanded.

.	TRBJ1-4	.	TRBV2	CASRGGQGATNEKLFF	TGTGCCAGCCGTGGGGGGCAGGGCGCAACTAATGAAAAACTGTTTTTT
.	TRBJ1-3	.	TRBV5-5	CASSLGSAGPSSGNTIYF	TGTGCCAGCAGCTTGGGTAGTGCAGGTCCGAGCTCTGGAAACACCATATATTTT
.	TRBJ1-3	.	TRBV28	CASSFHVENTIYF	TGTGCCAGCAGTTTCCACGTTGAAAACACCATATATTTT
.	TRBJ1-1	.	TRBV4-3	CASSPDGGTTEAFF	TGCGCCAGCAGCCCGGACGGCGGCACAACTGAAGCTTTCTTT
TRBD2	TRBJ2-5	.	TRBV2	CATEASGRKTQYF	TGTGCCACTGAGGCTAGCGGTCGAAAGACCCAGTACTTC
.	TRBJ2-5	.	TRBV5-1	CASSLERQTQETQYF	TGCGCCAGCAGCTTGGAGCGGCAGACCCAAGAGACCCAGTACTTC
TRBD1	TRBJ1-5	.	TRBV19	CASSLGTGNSNQPQHF	TGTGCCAGTAGTCTCGGGACAGGCAATAGCAATCAGCCCCAGCATTTT
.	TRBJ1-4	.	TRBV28	CASSPFQGANEKLFF	TGTGCCAGCAGTCCGTTCCAGGGAGCTAATGAAAAACTGTTTTTT
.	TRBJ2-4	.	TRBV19	CASSIMMGFGKNIQYF	TGTGCCAGTAGTATTATGATGGGTTTCGGCAAAAACATTCAGTACTTC
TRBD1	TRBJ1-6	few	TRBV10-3	CAITSDRINSPLHF	TGTGCCATCACTTCGGACAGGATCAATTCACCCCTCCACTTT
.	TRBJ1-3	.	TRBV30	CAWMETAFLSGNTIYF	TGTGCCTGGATGGAAACAGCCTTCCTTTCTGGAAACACCATATATTTT
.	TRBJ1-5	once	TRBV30	CAWSVLGRNQPQHF	TGTGCCTGGAGTGTCCTGGGACGCAATCAGCCCCAGCATTTT
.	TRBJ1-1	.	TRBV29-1	CSVLTGGGAEAFF	TGCAGCGTTTTGACAGGAGGAGGAGCTGAAGCTTTCTTT
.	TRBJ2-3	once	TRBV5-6	CASSLNSPWAQYF	TGTGCCAGCAGCTTGAACTCACCGTGGGCGCAGTATTTT
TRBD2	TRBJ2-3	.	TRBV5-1	CASSLASGGRAQYF	TGCGCCAGCAGCTTGGCCAGCGGGGGGAGGGCGCAGTATTTT
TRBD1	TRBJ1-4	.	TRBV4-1	CASRQQGVREKLFF	TGCGCCAGCAGACAACAGGGGGTACGTGAAAAACTGTTTTTT
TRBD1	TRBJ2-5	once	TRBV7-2	CASSWMGQGGETQYF	TGTGCCAGCAGTTGGATGGGACAGGGAGGAGAGACCCAGTACTTC
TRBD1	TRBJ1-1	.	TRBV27	CASSPRTGRTEAFF	TGTGCCAGCAGTCCCCGGACAGGGAGGACTGAAGCTTTCTTT
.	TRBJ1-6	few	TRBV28	CASRRSGSGSPLHF	TGTGCCAGCAGACGGTCTGGTTCGGGGTCACCCCTCCACTTT
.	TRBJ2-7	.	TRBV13	CASSLGGHYEQYF	TGTGCCAGCAGCTTAGGAGGACACTACGAGCAGTACTTC
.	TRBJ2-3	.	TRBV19	CASSSITSSTDTQYF	TGTGCCAGTAGTAGCATTACTTCTAGCACAGATACGCAGTATTTT
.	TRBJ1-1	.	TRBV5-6	CASTPWRGLNTEAFF	TGTGCCAGCACCCCCTGGAGGGGCCTGAACACTGAAGCTTTCTTT
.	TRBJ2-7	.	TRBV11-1	CASSFTTDTYEQYF	TGTGCCAGCAGCTTTACTACGGACACCTACGAGCAGTACTTC
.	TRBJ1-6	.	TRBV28	CASSIGGSRNSPLHF	TGTGCCAGCTCCATAGGGGGGTCGCGAAATTCACCCCTCCACTTT
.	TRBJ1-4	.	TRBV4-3	CASSQGPINEKLFF	TGCGCCAGCAGCCAAGGACCGATTAATGAAAAACTGTTTTTT
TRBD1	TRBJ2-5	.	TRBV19	CASSMTGVETQYF	TGTGCCAGTAGTATGACAGGGGTAGAGACCCAGTACTTC
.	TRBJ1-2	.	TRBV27	CASSRGSLDGYTF	TGTGCCAGCTCCCGCGGCAGCCTTGATGGCTACACCTTC
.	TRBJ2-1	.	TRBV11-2	CASSLDRPHEQFF	TGTGCCAGCAGCTTAGACCGGCCCCATGAGCAGTTCTTC
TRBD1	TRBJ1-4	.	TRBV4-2	CASSQDPGQGGEKLFF	TGTGCCAGCAGCCAAGACCCGGGACAGGGTGGGGAAAAACTGTTTTTT
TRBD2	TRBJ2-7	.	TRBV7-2	CASSAGTSGGPPYEQYF	TGTGCCAGCAGCGCCGGGACTAGCGGGGGGCCACCCTACGAGCAGTACTTC
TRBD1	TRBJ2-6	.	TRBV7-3	CASSRTGGQGANVLTF	TGTGCCAGCAGCCGCACAGGGGGCCAGGGGGCCAACGTCCTGACTTTC
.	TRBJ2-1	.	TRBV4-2	CASSQYWTRGSYNEQFF	TGTGCCAGCAGCCAATACTGGACTCGGGGATCCTACAATGAGCAGTTCTTC
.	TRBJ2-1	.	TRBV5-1	CASREAVGEQFF	TGCGCCAGCAGGGAGGCAGTAGGCGAGCAGTTCTTC
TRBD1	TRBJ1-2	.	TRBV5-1	CASSDGQGDGYTF	TGCGCCAGCAGCGACGGACAGGGGGATGGCTACACCTTC
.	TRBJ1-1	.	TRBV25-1	CASSDRSKGENTEAFF	TGTGCCAGCAGTGACAGGTCGAAGGGCGAGAACACTGAAGCTTTCTTT
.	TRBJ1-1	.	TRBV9	CASSVEAGVGEAFF	TGTGCCAGCAGCGTAGAAGCAGGGGTGGGTGAAGCTTTCTTT
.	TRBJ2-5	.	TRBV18	CASSSGIQETQYF	TGTGCCAGTAGTAGCGGTATCCAAGAGACCCAGTACTTC
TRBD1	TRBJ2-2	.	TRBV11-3	CASSFDRGLTGELFF	TGTGCCAGCAGTTTTGACAGGGGCCTCACCGGGGAGCTGTTTTTT
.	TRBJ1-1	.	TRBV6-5	CASTRAALNTEAFF	TGTGCCAGCACTAGGGCGGCTTTGAACACTGAAGCTTTCTTT
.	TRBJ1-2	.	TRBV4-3	CASSQEKSGPAYGYTF	TGCGCCAGCAGCCAAGAGAAGTCAGGACCTGCTTATGGCTACACCTTC
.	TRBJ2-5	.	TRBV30	CAWSLGLQETQYF	TGTGCCTGGAGTCTGGGGCTCCAAGAGACCCAGTACTTC
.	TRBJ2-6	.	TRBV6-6	CASSTGVNSGANVLTF	TGTGCCAGCAGTACGGGTGTGAACTCTGGGGCCAACGTCCTGACTTTC
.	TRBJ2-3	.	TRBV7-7	CASSPDIASTDTQYF	TGTGCTAGCAGCCCCGACATTGCTAGCACAGATACGCAGTATTTT